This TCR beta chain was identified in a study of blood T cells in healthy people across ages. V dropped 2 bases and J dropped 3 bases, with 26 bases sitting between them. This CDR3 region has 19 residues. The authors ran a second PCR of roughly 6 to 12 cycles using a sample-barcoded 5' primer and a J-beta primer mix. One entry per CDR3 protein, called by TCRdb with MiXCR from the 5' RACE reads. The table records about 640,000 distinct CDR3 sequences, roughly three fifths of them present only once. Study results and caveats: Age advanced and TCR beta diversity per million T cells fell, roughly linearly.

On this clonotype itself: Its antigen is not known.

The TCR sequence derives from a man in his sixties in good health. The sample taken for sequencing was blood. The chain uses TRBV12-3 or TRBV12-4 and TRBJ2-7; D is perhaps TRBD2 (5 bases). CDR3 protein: CASSLIPQLELATLYEQYF. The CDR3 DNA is TGTGCCAGCAGTTTAATCCCCCAGTTGGAGCTAGCTACCCTCTACGAGCAGTACTTC.